Listed here are 23 T cell receptor beta chains from one sample, sequenced in a study of blood T cell repertoires in COVID-19. TCRdb keeps only in-frame clones here, not all; method: immunoSEQ multiplex PCR. The sample lists 200,000 to 250,000 clones; over 75% were seen once. Input material: peripheral blood. These receptors all come from a man aged 30 to 45 who had recovered from COVID-19.

This clone was picked up one time. The rearrangement uses TRBV6-6 and TRBJ2-3, with D possibly being TRBD2 (7 bases). The V gene lost 5 bases and the J gene lost 2 bases, with 17 bases spanning the gap. In germline, CDR1 is MNHNY, CDR2 SVGAGI (reference sequence). The CDR3 is 16 amino acids. CDR3 sequence reads: CASSPGDRGDTDTQYF. CDR3 sequence (DNA): TGTGCCAGCAGTCCAGGGGACCGGGGGGACACAGATACGCAGTATTTT.

The V call is TRBV7-2, the J call TRBJ1-4; D is unresolved. The CDR3 has 12 amino acids. Germline V gives CDR1 SGHTA, CDR2 FQGNSA. The V and J ends lost 0 bases and 11 bases respectively, with 7 bases between them. The CDR3 coding sequence is TGTGCCAGCAGCTTAGCGATCGGGAAACTGTTTTTT. Translation gives CASSLAIGKLFF.

V and J are TRBV2 and TRBJ2-6, with 7 bases matching TRBD1. Per germline, CDR1 SNHLY and CDR2 FYNNEI. The CDR3 is 17 residues long. The junction had 14 bases not matched to a gene; V was cut back by 10 bases and J by 2 bases. The CDR3 DNA sequence: TGTGCCACCACGGGTCTAAAGGGGGCAGCTGGGGCCAACGTCCTGACTTTC. It translates to CATTGLKGAAGANVLTF.

This sequence joins TRBV28 and TRBJ2-3, with 7 bases fitting TRBD2. Unmatched junction bases numbered 4, after V lost 1 base and J lost 0 bases. The CDR3 has 16 amino acids. Germline assignment: CDR1 MDHEN and CDR2 SYDVKM. The CDR3 DNA sequence: TGTGCCAGCAGTTTATATAGCGGGTCTAGCACAGATACGCAGTATTTT. As protein: CASSLYSGSSTDTQYF.

The V call is TRBV6-5, the J call TRBJ2-7; 8 bases fit TRBD1. With V trimmed by 6 bases and J by 13 bases, 8 bases remained unmatched. The germline V gene has CDR1 MNHEY and CDR2 SVGAGI. The CDR3 extends over 11 amino acids. The CDR3 is CASRQTGVLYF. CDR3 DNA: TGTGCCAGCAGACAGACAGGGGTACTCTACTTC.

The chain combines TRBV7-9 with TRBJ1-5, with 7 bases fitting TRBD1. CDR3 length: 15 amino acids. Germline assignment: CDR1 SEHNR and CDR2 FQNEAQ (reference sequence). J was trimmed by 4 bases and V by 1 base; bases with no gene match: 4. The CDR3 sequence: CASSLGQGHNQPQHF. The CDR3 DNA reads TGTGCCAGCAGCTTAGGACAGGGCCATAATCAGCCCCAGCATTTT.

V gene TRBV19 combines with J gene TRBJ1-4; 8 bases map to TRBD1. This CDR3 comprises 14 residues. With V trimmed by 6 bases and J by 6 bases, 6 bases remained unmatched. Germline assignment: CDR1 LNHDA and CDR2 SQIVND (reference sequence). The CDR3 nucleotides are TGTGCCAGTAGCCACACAGGGGGGGATGAAAAACTGTTTTTT. This translates into CASSHTGGDEKLFF.

The genes are TRBV2 and TRBJ2-3; maybe TRBD1 (5 bases). The CDR3 length is 16 residues. The germline CDR1 and CDR2 sequences are SNHLY and FYNNEI. Trimming took off 3 bases at V and 0 bases at J, with 13 bases between the two ends. CDR3 region: CASSEGRGPSTDTQYF. The CDR3, as DNA: TGTGCCAGCAGTGAGGGTAGGGGTCCTAGCACAGATACGCAGTATTTT.

The chain has TRBV19 and TRBJ2-1, with TRBD2 identical over 11 bases. The V segment lost 5 bases and the J segment 15 bases; nucleotides outside the gene matches: 9. Germline V gene sequence: CDR1 LNHDA, CDR2 SQIVND (reference sequence). The CDR3 consists of 13 residues. CDR3 sequence: CASSVGTSGSLFF. The CDR3 bases are TGTGCCAGTAGTGTCGGGACTAGCGGAAGCTTGTTCTTC.

The chain is built from TRBV19 and TRBJ2-3, with TRBD2 matching 8 bases. V lost 11 bases to trimming and J lost 6 bases; unmatched junction nucleotides: 13. CDR1 is LNHDA, CDR2 SQIVND, per germline (reference sequence). The CDR3 has 14 amino acids. The CDR3 DNA is TGTGCCTTCCTCGGGGGGGTTCTACTGGATACGCAGTATTTT. Protein: CAFLGGVLLDTQYF.

J is TRBJ1-1 and V is TRBV5-1, with D tentatively TRBD1 (6 bases). Trimming shortened V by 0 bases and J by 2 bases, and 8 bases separated the two germline ends. The V gene's germline CDR1 is SGHRS and CDR2 YFSETQ. The CDR3 is 14 amino acids. The CDR3 sequence: CASSLEGTNTEAFF. The DNA for the CDR3 is TGCGCCAGCAGCTTGGAAGGGACAAACACTGAAGCTTTCTTT.

This clone was seen only once. The genes are TRBV12-3 or TRBV12-4 and TRBJ1-1; D is uncertain. The V and J ends lost 11 bases and 1 base respectively, with 14 bases between them. The CDR3 has 13 amino acids. Here the CDR3 DNA reads TGTGCCGACTCGGTGGCTGCGAACACTGAAGCTTTCTTT. This codes for CADSVAANTEAFF.

V usage is TRBV9 and J usage is TRBJ2-3, with D hard to call. The germline V gene encodes CDR1 SGDLS and CDR2 YYNGEE. V lost 4 bases and J 7 bases, leaving 13 bases between the germline ends. The CDR3 loop spans 13 amino acids. The CDR3 region has the DNA TGTGCCAGCAGCCCAAACAACCCAAATACGCAGTATTTT. Encoded protein: CASSPNNPNTQYF. The full variable domain, in which reference TRBV9 and TRBJ2-3 provide the parts outside the CDR3, is DSGVTQTPKHLITATGQRVTLRCSPRSGDLSVYWYQQSLDQGLQFLIQYYNGEERAKGNILERFSAQQFPDLHSELNLSSLELGDSALYFCASSPNNPNTQYFGPGTRLTVL.

This clone was seen a few times. This rearrangement joins TRBV2 to TRBJ2-5, with TRBD2 matching 7 bases. Germline CDR1 reads SNHLY; CDR2 reads FYNNEI. V gave up 3 bases and J gave up 2 bases; unmatched junction bases: 12. This CDR3 has 17 amino acids. The CDR3 nucleotides read TGTGCCAGCAGTGACGTGTCCGGACTAGGAGGGCAAGAGACCCAGTACTTC. Its translation: CASSDVSGLGGQETQYF.

The rearrangement links TRBV10-3 to TRBJ2-3; 10 nucleotides line up with TRBD2. The J segment lost 7 bases and the V segment lost 6 bases, leaving 13 bases of the junction unmatched. CDR3 length: 16 amino acids. Germline CDR1 and CDR2: ENHRY and SYGVKD. The DNA for the CDR3 is TGTGCCATCAGGGGGGCTAGCGGGGGACTGGGGTATACGCAGTATTTT. Translated, it gives CAIRGASGGLGYTQYF.

This clone was seen just once. CDR3 loop: CASSFTGTENLLSYEQYV. The CDR3 DNA follows: TGTGCCAGCAGCTTCACCGGGACAGAAAACCTACTCTCCTACGAGCAGTACGTC. The V gene is TRBV5-5, the J gene TRBJ2-7; 7 bases match TRBD1. V dropped 2 bases and J dropped 0; count of bases not matched to a gene: 14. This CDR3 is built from 18 residues. Per the germline V gene, CDR1 is SGHKS and CDR2 is YYEKEE (reference sequence).

This clone was seen only once. V gene TRBV5-1 combines with J gene TRBJ2-3; D gene unclear. V lost 1 base to trimming and J lost 4 bases, with 7 bases between them. This CDR3 region has 13 residues. Germline V gene data show CDR1 as SGHRS and CDR2 as YFSETQ. The CDR3 DNA follows: TGCGCCAGCAGCTTGCCGAGCTCAGATACGCAGTATTTT. Translating it yields CASSLPSSDTQYF.

The chain uses TRBV19 and TRBJ2-1; weak D call: TRBD2 (6 bases). Germline CDR1 and CDR2: LNHDA and SQIVND (reference sequence). The CDR3 is 13 residues long. V was pared by 5 bases and J by 10 bases, with 15 bases between. CDR3 amino acids: CASSELGGAEQFF. The CDR3 DNA sequence: TGTGCCAGTAGTGAATTAGGAGGGGCCGAGCAGTTCTTC.

The gene calls are TRBV21-1 and TRBJ1-2; TRBD1 is the table's D call, not checked against the DNA. TRBV21-1 is tagged as a pseudogene. This CDR3 contains 14 residues. CDR3 amino acids: CASSKNRSNYGYTF. CDR3 coding DNA: TGTGCCAGCAGCAAGAACAGAAGCAACTATGGCTACACCTTC.

This clone has more than one count but fewer than ten. This sequence joins TRBV18 and TRBJ2-4; 8 bases match TRBD2. V dropped 2 bases and J dropped 8; count of bases not matched to a gene: 2. The germline gives CDR1 KGHSH, CDR2 LQKENI. This CDR3 region has 13 residues. The CDR3, as DNA: TGTGCCAGCTCACCAGGAGCGGGAGACATTCAGTACTTC. Its translation: CASSPGAGDIQYF.

The chain employs TRBV7-9 and TRBJ1-1; TRBD1 matches at 8 bases. The CDR3 has 16 amino acids. The V gene's germline CDR1 is SEHNR and CDR2 FQNEAQ (reference sequence). Trimming cost V 1 base and J 5 bases; bases outside gene matches: 9. In nucleotides, the CDR3 is TGTGCCAGCAGCTTAGTTTCAGGGGGCGCGGGTACTGAAGCTTTCTTT. It specifies CASSLVSGGAGTEAFF.

The sample holds one count of this clone. V usage is TRBV27 and J usage is TRBJ1-4; unclear D gene. The V end was cut by 7 bases, the J end by 2 bases, with 14 bases between. This CDR3 is 15 amino acids long. Germline values: CDR1 MNHEY, CDR2 SMNVEV (reference sequence). The CDR3 loop is CASTRAGFTNEKLFF. CDR3 sequence (DNA): TGTGCCAGCACTCGCGCAGGCTTTACTAATGAAAAACTGTTTTTT.

V and J are TRBV7-9 and TRBJ2-5; 14 bases are shared with TRBD2. The V gene's germline CDR1 is SEHNR and CDR2 FQNEAQ (reference sequence). The CDR3 has 16 amino acids. The V gene end was trimmed by 5 bases and the J gene end by 4 bases; junction bases not matched to a gene: 6. Here the CDR3 reads CASSPRLAGGVETQYF. CDR3 DNA: TGTGCCAGCAGCCCCCGACTAGCGGGGGGGGTAGAGACCCAGTACTTC.